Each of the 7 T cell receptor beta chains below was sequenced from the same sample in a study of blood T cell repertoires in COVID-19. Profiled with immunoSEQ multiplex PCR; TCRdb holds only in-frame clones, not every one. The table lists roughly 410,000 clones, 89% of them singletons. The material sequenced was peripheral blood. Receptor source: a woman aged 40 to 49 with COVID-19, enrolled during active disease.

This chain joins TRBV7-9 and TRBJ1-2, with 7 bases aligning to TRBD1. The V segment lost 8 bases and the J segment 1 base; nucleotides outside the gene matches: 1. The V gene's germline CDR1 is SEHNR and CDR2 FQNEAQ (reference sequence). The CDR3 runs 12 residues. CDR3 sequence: CASGQDNYGYTF. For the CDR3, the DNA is TGTGCCAGCGGACAGGATAACTATGGCTACACCTTC.

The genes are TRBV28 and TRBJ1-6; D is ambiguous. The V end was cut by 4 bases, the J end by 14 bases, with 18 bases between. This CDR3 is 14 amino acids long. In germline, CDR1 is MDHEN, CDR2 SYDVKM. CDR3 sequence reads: CASSSSGGRTTLHF. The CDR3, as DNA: TGTGCCAGCAGTTCCTCGGGTGGAAGAACGACCCTCCACTTT.

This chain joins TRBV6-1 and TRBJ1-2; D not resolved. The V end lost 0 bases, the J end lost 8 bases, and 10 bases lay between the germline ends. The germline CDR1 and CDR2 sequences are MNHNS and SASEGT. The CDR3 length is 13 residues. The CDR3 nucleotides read TGTGCCAGCAGTGAAGCAGAGGGCAGCGGCTACACCTTC. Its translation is CASSEAEGSGYTF.

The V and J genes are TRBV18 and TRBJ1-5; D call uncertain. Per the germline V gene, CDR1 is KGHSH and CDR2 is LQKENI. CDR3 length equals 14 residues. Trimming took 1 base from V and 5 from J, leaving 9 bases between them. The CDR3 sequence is CASSPRGGYQPQHF. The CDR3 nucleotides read TGTGCCAGCTCACCACGGGGAGGGTATCAGCCCCAGCATTTT. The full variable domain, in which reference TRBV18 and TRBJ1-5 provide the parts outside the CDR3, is NAGVMQNPRHLVRRRGQEARLRCSPMKGHSHVYWYRQLPEEGLKFMVYLQKENIIDESGMPKERFSAEFPKEGPSILRIQQVVRGDSAAYFCASSPRGGYQPQHFGDGTRLSIL.

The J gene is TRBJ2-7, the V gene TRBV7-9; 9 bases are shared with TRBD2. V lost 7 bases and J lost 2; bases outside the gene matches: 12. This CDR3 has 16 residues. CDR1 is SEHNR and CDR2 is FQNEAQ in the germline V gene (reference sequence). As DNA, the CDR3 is TGTGCCAGCACAAAGACTAGCGGAGTGAATACCTACGAGCAGTACTTC. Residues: CASTKTSGVNTYEQYF.

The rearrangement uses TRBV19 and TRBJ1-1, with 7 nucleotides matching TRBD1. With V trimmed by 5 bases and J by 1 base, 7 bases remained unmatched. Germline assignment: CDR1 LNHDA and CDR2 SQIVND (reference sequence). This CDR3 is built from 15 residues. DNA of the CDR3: TGTGCCAGTAGTGTCACAGGGGTCGCGAACACTGAAGCTTTCTTT. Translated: CASSVTGVANTEAFF.

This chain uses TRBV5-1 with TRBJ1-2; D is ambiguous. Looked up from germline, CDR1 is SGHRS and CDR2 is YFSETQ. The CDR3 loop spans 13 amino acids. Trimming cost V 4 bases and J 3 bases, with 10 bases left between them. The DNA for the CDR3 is TGCGCCAGCAGCGTGGACGTAGACTATGGCTACACCTTC. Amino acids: CASSVDVDYGYTF. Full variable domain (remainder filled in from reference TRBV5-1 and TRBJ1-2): KAGVTQTPRYLIKTRGQQVTLSCSPISGHRSVSWYQQTPGQGLQFLFEYFSETQRNKGNFPGRFSGRQFSNSRSEMNVSTLELGDSALYLCASSVDVDYGYTFGSGTRLTVV.